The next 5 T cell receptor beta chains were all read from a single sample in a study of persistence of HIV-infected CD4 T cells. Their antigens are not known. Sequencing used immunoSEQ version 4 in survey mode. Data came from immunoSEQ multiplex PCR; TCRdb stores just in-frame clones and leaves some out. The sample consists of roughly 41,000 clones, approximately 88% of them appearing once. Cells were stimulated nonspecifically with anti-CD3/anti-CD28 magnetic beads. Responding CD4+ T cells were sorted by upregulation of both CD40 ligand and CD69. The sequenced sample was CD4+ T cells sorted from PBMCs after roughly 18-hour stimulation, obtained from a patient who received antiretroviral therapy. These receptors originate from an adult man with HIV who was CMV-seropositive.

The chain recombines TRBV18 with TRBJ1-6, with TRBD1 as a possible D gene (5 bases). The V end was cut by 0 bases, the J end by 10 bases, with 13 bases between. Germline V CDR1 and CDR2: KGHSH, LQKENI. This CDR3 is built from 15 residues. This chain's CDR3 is CASSPPWGRESPLHF. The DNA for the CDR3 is TGTGCCAGCTCACCACCCTGGGGACGAGAATCACCCCTCCACTTT. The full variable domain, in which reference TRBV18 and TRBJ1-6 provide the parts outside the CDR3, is NAGVMQNPRHLVRRRGQEARLRCSPMKGHSHVYWYRQLPEEGLKFMVYLQKENIIDESGMPKERFSAEFPKEGPSILRIQQVVRGDSAAYFCASSPPWGRESPLHFGNGTRLTVT.

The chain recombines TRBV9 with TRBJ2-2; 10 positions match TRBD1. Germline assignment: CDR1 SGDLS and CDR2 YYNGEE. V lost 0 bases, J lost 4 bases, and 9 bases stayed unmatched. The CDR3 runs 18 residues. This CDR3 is CASSVEALGTGVTGELFF. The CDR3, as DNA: TGTGCCAGCAGCGTAGAGGCCCTCGGGACAGGGGTCACCGGGGAGCTGTTTTTT.

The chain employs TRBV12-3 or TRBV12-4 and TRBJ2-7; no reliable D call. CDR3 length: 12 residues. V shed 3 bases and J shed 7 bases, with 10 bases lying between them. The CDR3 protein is CASSFNSREQYF. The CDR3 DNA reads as TGTGCCAGCAGTTTTAATTCTAGGGAGCAGTACTTC.

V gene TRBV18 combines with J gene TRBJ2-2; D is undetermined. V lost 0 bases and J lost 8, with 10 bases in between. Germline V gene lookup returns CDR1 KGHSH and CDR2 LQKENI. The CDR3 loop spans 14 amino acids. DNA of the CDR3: TGTGCCAGCTCACCACCCACATCCCGAGGGGAGCTGTTTTTT. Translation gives CASSPPTSRGELFF.

CDR3 nucleotides: TGTGCCAGCACCCTTAGAGGGCAGGGCTACGAGCAGTACTTC. Amino acid sequence: CASTLRGQGYEQYF. V gene TRBV6-6 combines with J gene TRBJ2-7; tentatively, D is TRBD1 or TRBD2 (5 bases each). The CDR3 loop spans 14 amino acids. Germline V gene sequence: CDR1 MNHNY, CDR2 SVGAGI (reference sequence). Trimming shortened V by 7 bases and J by 3 bases, and 16 bases separated the two germline ends.